The 21 T cell receptor beta chains below come from one sample, sequenced in a study of neurological immune-mediated disorders (dated 2019 in TCRdb). The library was obtained by 5' RACE. The reads were generated on an Illumina HiSeq 2500. TCRdb trimmed public reads at Q25 via fastp, called clones via MiXCR and kept in-frame beta chains. Here each entry gathers all rows of one CDR3 protein and keeps the most common genes and DNA. The sample table records under 80,000 distinct CDR3 sequences; 13% to 15% of these occur just once. Roughly 6.8% of the sample rests with the top ten. Sequenced: PBMCs. The receptors here all came from a woman between 45 and 60 years old in good health.

This clonotype was counted many times. This chain joins TRBV28 and TRBJ2-7; 8 bases agree with TRBD2. V shed 7 bases, J shed 0 bases, and the junction held 8 bases outside the gene matches. Germline values: CDR1 MDHEN, CDR2 SYDVKM. This CDR3 is 15 amino acids long. The CDR3 nucleotides read TGTGCCAGCATCCTCAGGCGGGAGGACTCCTACGAGCAGTACTTC. This encodes CASILRREDSYEQYF.

This clonotype was observed at least ten times. This rearrangement joins TRBV5-1 to TRBJ1-5; 8 bases are shared with TRBD1. CDR1 is SGHRS, CDR2 YFSETQ, per germline. This CDR3 is 15 amino acids long. Germline trimming cut 0 bases from V and 5 bases from J; bases unmatched to any gene: 4. The CDR3 nucleotides read TGCGCCAGCAGCTTGGGGACAGGGCCTCATCAGCCCCAGCATTTT. This gives the protein CASSLGTGPHQPQHF.

On this clonotype itself: This may stem from a read error, because a much larger clone lies one nucleotide away. This chain links TRBV5-1 with TRBJ1-1; D is uncertain. The V and J ends lost 3 bases and 1 base respectively, with 13 bases between them. CDR1 is SGHRS, CDR2 YFSETQ, per germline. The CDR3 consists of 15 residues. CDR3 DNA: TGCGCCAGCAGCTCGCGGGAGTTTGCGAACACTGAAGCTTTCTTT. Its translation is CASSSREFANTEAFF.

This clonotype was seen only once. J is TRBJ2-1 and V is TRBV20-1; TRBD2 matches 7 bases. Germline V gene lookup returns CDR1 DFQATT and CDR2 SNEGSKA (reference sequence). V dropped 3 bases and J dropped 7; count of bases not matched to a gene: 12. CDR3 length equals 15 residues. The CDR3 DNA sequence: TGCAGTGCTAGGAGTCGCGGGAGTTATGAAAATGAGCAGTTCTTC. It is translated as CSARSRGSYENEQFF.

This clonotype came up many times. The rearrangement joins TRBV28 to TRBJ1-5; a weak D match, TRBD1 (6 bases). V was pared by 7 bases and J by 6 bases, with 16 bases between. Germline lookup yields CDR1 MDHEN and CDR2 SYDVKM. This CDR3 has 14 residues. CDR3 protein: CASTGGGWIQPQHF. The CDR3, as DNA: TGTGCCAGCACTGGGGGCGGGTGGATTCAGCCCCAGCATTTT.

In this sample, this clonotype turned up many times. The chain employs TRBV7-9 and TRBJ2-1, with D possibly being TRBD1 (5 bases). The germline V gene encodes CDR1 SEHNR and CDR2 FQNEAQ (reference sequence). This CDR3 spans 15 amino acids. Trimming stripped 2 bases from V and 6 bases from J, with 14 bases between. The CDR3 protein is CASSLPQLGRNEQFF. The DNA of the CDR3 is TGTGCCAGCAGCTTACCCCAACTGGGGCGCAATGAGCAGTTCTTC. The variable domain in full, completed from reference TRBV7-9 and TRBJ2-1, reads DTGVSQNPRHKITKRGQNVTFRCDPISEHNRLYWYRQTLGQGPEFLTYFQNEAQLEKSRLLSDRFSAERPKGSFSTLEIQRTEQGDSAMYLCASSLPQLGRNEQFFGPGTRLTVL.

This clonotype was seen ten or more times. J is TRBJ1-2 and V is TRBV20-1; D possibly corresponds to TRBD1 (5 bases). This CDR3 comprises 13 residues. Germline V gene lookup returns CDR1 DFQATT and CDR2 SNEGSKA (reference sequence). V was pared by 0 bases and J by 8 bases, with 13 bases between. CDR3 in amino acids: CSARDHRWGGYTF. DNA of the CDR3: TGCAGTGCTAGAGATCACCGCTGGGGCGGCTACACCTTC.

This clonotype appeared many times. The V call is TRBV12-3 or TRBV12-4, the J call TRBJ1-2; 11 nucleotides match TRBD1. The CDR3 spans 17 residues. V lost 3 bases and J lost 4; bases outside the gene matches: 10. CDR3 sequence (DNA): TGTGCCAGCAGTTTTGGGACAGGGGGGTTATTGGGCTATGGCTACACCTTC. Amino acids: CASSFGTGGLLGYGYTF.

This clonotype appeared many times. The V gene is TRBV5-1, the J gene TRBJ2-7; D is undetermined. This CDR3 has 13 residues. Trimming removed 3 bases from V and 4 bases from J, with 11 bases in between. CDR1 SGHRS and CDR2 YFSETQ come from the germline V gene. The CDR3 DNA follows: TGCGCCAGCAGCTCCAAAGTTGCATACGAGCAGTACTTC. Translation gives CASSSKVAYEQYF.

This clonotype was observed many times. The gene calls are TRBV20-1 and TRBJ2-1; TRBD2 matches 10 bases. The trim removed 6 bases at V and 10 bases at J, leaving 15 bases unmatched. The CDR3 is 15 amino acids. Per germline, CDR1 DFQATT and CDR2 SNEGSKA (reference sequence). The CDR3 sequence is CSAPPSSGGAQEQFF. CDR3 coding DNA: TGCAGTGCCCCCCCTAGCAGCGGGGGGGCCCAAGAGCAGTTCTTC.

The chain has TRBV5-1 and TRBJ2-1; 10 bases line up with TRBD1. Losses at the gene ends were 6 bases for V and 4 bases for J; bases not matched to a gene: 10. CDR3 length: 16 residues. The V gene's germline CDR1 is SGHRS and CDR2 YFSETQ. The CDR3 here is CASNQDSGQGYNEQFF. The CDR3 DNA is TGCGCCAGCAACCAGGACTCGGGACAGGGGTACAATGAGCAGTTCTTC.

This clonotype has ten or more counts. V gene TRBV5-5 combines with J gene TRBJ1-1, with D unresolved. Between the trimmed V and J ends, which lost 0 bases and 2 bases, there was a span of 8 bases. From germline, CDR1 is SGHKS and CDR2 YYEKEE (reference sequence). The CDR3 is 14 residues long. The CDR3 DNA reads as TGTGCCAGCAGCTTGGTCCAGTTAAACACTGAAGCTTTCTTT. Protein product: CASSLVQLNTEAFF.

This clonotype has at least ten counts. This chain joins TRBV5-1 and TRBJ2-1; 11 nucleotides line up with TRBD2. The CDR3 sequence is 15 residues long. CDR1 is SGHRS, CDR2 YFSETQ, per germline. The junction had 6 bases not matched to a gene; V was cut back by 2 bases and J by 8 bases. The CDR3 region is CASSFSGRAFDEQFF. CDR3 DNA: TGCGCCAGCAGCTTTAGCGGGAGGGCCTTCGATGAGCAGTTCTTC.

This clonotype was observed at least ten times. This chain links TRBV12-3 or TRBV12-4 with TRBJ1-1, with TRBD1 as a possible D gene (6 bases). The ends were cut back, 10 bases at V and 3 bases at J, with 15 bases in the middle. This CDR3 contains 13 residues. The CDR3 protein is CATRGGLDTEAFF. CDR3 in DNA: TGTGCCACTAGGGGGGGGCTAGACACTGAAGCTTTCTTT.

To note about this clonotype: A much larger clone is a single base away; this may be a read error. The chain recombines TRBV7-6 with TRBJ2-7, with 8 bases identical to TRBD1. The germline V gene encodes CDR1 SGHVS and CDR2 FNYEAQ. J lost 2 bases, V lost 7 bases, and 13 bases had no gene match. This CDR3 is 16 amino acids long. CDR3 sequence reads: CASNSLRVRGPYEQYF. The CDR3 region has the DNA TGTGCCAGCAACTCCCTCCGGGTCAGGGGGCCCTACGAGCAGTACTTC.

Only a few counts were recorded for this clonotype. J is TRBJ2-1 and V is TRBV11-3; TRBD2 aligns across 7 bases. CDR3 length: 16 amino acids. Germline loops: CDR1 SGHNT, CDR2 YENEEA. With 5 bases clipped from V and 3 bases from J, the junction kept 10 bases outside the gene matches. The CDR3 nucleotides read TGTGCCAGCAGCCCCCGGGGGGAGACTCGCTACAATGAGCAGTTCTTC. This encodes CASSPRGETRYNEQFF.

In this sample, this clonotype turned up many times. The rearrangement joins TRBV20-1 to TRBJ1-6; TRBD1 might be the D (6 bases). Germline V CDR1 and CDR2: DFQATT, SNEGSKA (reference sequence). There are 16 residues in the CDR3. The V end was cut by 6 bases, the J end by 2 bases, with 17 bases between. CDR3 in amino acids: CSAILTGSPYNSPLHF. The CDR3 DNA reads TGCAGTGCAATACTAACAGGGAGTCCCTATAATTCACCCCTCCACTTT.

The chain has TRBV6-1 and TRBJ1-1; D uncertain. The germline CDR1 and CDR2 sequences are MNHNS and SASEGT. The CDR3 is 13 residues long. With 8 bases removed from V and 0 bases from J, the gap between germline ends came to 10 bases. This CDR3 is CASVVGVNTEAFF. As DNA, the CDR3 is TGTGCCAGCGTGGTAGGCGTGAACACTGAAGCTTTCTTT.

This clonotype has at least ten counts. A much bigger clone sits one base away, suggesting this may be a read error. This rearrangement joins TRBV11-2 to TRBJ1-5, with 7 bases aligning to TRBD1. The CDR3 has 15 amino acids. CDR1 and CDR2 from the germline V gene are SGHAT and FQNNGV. V shed 5 bases, J shed 2 bases, and the junction held 6 bases outside the gene matches. The CDR3 sequence: CASSPLDRGNQPQHF. Written as DNA, the CDR3 is TGTGCCAGCAGCCCCCTTGACAGGGGCAATCAGCCCCAGCATTTT.

This clonotype was picked up many times. The CDR3 loop is CASSFRSGRAIDTQYF. The CDR3 DNA is TGTGCCAGCAGCTTTAGGAGCGGGAGGGCCATAGATACGCAGTATTTT. The chain links TRBV7-3 to TRBJ2-3; the match to TRBD2 covers 10 bases. This CDR3 has 16 amino acids. The trim removed 3 bases at V and 5 bases at J, leaving 8 bases unmatched. CDR1 and CDR2 (germline): SGHTA, FQGTGA.

The V call is TRBV15, the J call TRBJ1-5; D unclear. There are 14 residues in the CDR3. CDR1 is LNHNV and CDR2 is YYDKDF in the germline V gene (reference sequence). V lost 6 bases to trimming and J lost 0 bases, with 9 bases between them. Written as DNA, the CDR3 is TGTGCCACCAGACCTCCTTATAGCAATCAGCCCCAGCATTTT. It encodes CATRPPYSNQPQHF.